These T cell receptor beta chains were read from a single sample in a study of CD8+ T cells in alopecia areata. The repertoire was sequenced with immunoSEQ multiplex PCR; TCRdb's copy has only in-frame clones and lacks some. The sample carries roughly 110,000 clones, roughly three fifths recorded once. This material consisted of CD8+ T cells sorted from blood, taken at week 24, from a patient treated with tofacitinib. The receptors derive from a human donor with alopecia areata. The CDR3 runs from the conserved cysteine through the conserved F or W. The order of the fields is CDR3 length, V gene, D gene, J gene, clone size, CDR3 DNA, CDR3 protein. A D gene is named only where the DNA matches it firmly. The size of a clone is reported for some rows only, either as once, few or many, or as a class for expanded clones.

>13|TRBV27|TRBD1|TRBJ2-1|NA
TGTGCCAGCACCGGACAGGGGAGGCATGAGCAGTTCTTC
CASTGQGRHEQFF
>16|TRBV6-4|NA|TRBJ2-6|NA
TGTGCCAGCAGTCCTAGGGCGGACTCTGGGGCCAACGTCCTGACTTTC
CASSPRADSGANVLTF
>11|TRBV10-3|NA|TRBJ1-1|few
TGTGCCATCACCGGGGGAACTGAAGCTTTCTTT
CAITGGTEAFF
>14|TRBV10-3|NA|TRBJ2-2|few
TGTGCCATCAGTGAGTCGTTGGACACCGGGGAGCTGTTTTTT
CAISESLDTGELFF
>15|TRBV5-4|TRBD1|TRBJ2-2|NA
TGTGCCAGCAGCTCGGGGGACAGGGAGAACGGGGAGCTGTTTTTT
CASSSGDRENGELFF
>14|TRBV6-5|NA|TRBJ2-4|NA
TGTGCCAGCAGTTACTCGGAGGGGGAAACCATTCAGTACTTC
CASSYSEGETIQYF
>18|TRBV7-9|NA|TRBJ2-1|NA
TGTGCCAGCAGCTTAGGTATCGGGCTGTCAGCATTGGGGGATGAGCAGTTCTTC
CASSLGIGLSALGDEQFF
>16|TRBV5-1|NA|TRBJ2-7|few
TGCGCCAGCAGCTTGGGTGGGACAACACTACCCTACGAGCAGTACTTC
CASSLGGTTLPYEQYF
>13|TRBV25-1|NA|TRBJ1-5|NA
TGTGCCAGCAGTGATGACGGCAATCAGCCCCAGCATTTT
CASSDDGNQPQHF
>15|TRBV19|TRBD1|TRBJ1-1|NA
TGTGCCAGTAGTTTACACCACAGGGGATGGGCTGAAGCTTTCTTT
CASSLHHRGWAEAFF
>14|TRBV7-9|TRBD1|TRBJ2-7|few
TGTGCCAGCAGCTTAGACAGGGGGTACGCCGAGCAGTACTTC
CASSLDRGYAEQYF
>14|TRBV9|NA|TRBJ2-7|few
TGTGCCAGCAGCGTAGGAGGGAACAGGGACGAGCAGTACTTC
CASSVGGNRDEQYF
>13|TRBV29-1|TRBD2|TRBJ2-1|few
TGCAGCGTTGGAGGCGGGGGAAACAATGAGCAGTTCTTC
CSVGGGGNNEQFF
>15|TRBV4-1|TRBD2|TRBJ2-7|NA
TGCGCCAGCAGCGAATCTCTAGCGGGGGGCTACGAGCAGTACTTC
CASSESLAGGYEQYF
>13|TRBV13|NA|TRBJ2-5|few
TGTGCCAGCAGCTTAGATGAGGGAGAGACCCAGTACTTC
CASSLDEGETQYF
>15|TRBV30|NA|TRBJ1-5|NA
TGTGCCTGGAGTGTACTCGGACTTGGGAATCAGCCCCAGCATTTT
CAWSVLGLGNQPQHF
>15|TRBV7-9|NA|TRBJ1-2|few
TGTGCCAGCGCTTCAGGTCTTCTAATAGACTATGGCTACACCTTC
CASASGLLIDYGYTF
>16|TRBV27|TRBD1|TRBJ1-6|NA
TGTGCCAGCAGTATCCGGACAGGGGGGGATAATTCACCCCTCCACTTT
CASSIRTGGDNSPLHF
>13|TRBV5-1|NA|TRBJ1-6|few
TGCGCCAGCAGCTGGGACTCCTCGGGGACCCTCCACTTT
CASSWDSSGTLHF
>19|TRBV9|TRBD2|TRBJ2-2|NA
TGTGCCAGCAGCCCAACCCCACTAGCGGGGCCAACGAACACCGGGGAGCTGTTTTTT
CASSPTPLAGPTNTGELFF
>13|TRBV30|TRBD1|TRBJ1-1|few
TGTGCCTGGAGCCCCGACAGGGGCGATGAAGCTTTCTTT
CAWSPDRGDEAFF
>12|TRBV19|TRBD1|TRBJ1-1|NA
TGTGCCAGTAGGACAGGGGGCACTGAAGCTTTCTTT
CASRTGGTEAFF
>14|TRBV6-6|TRBD2|TRBJ2-7|NA
TGTGCCAGCAGTTCGGGAGGGAGCTCCTACGAGCAGTACTTC
CASSSGGSSYEQYF
>13|TRBV27|NA|TRBJ2-5|NA
TGTGCCAGCAGTTTAGAGGGGGGAGAGACCCAGTACTTC
CASSLEGGETQYF
>14|TRBV6-6|NA|TRBJ2-3|NA
TGTGCCAGCAGGACGTTAACTAGGACAGATACGCAGTATTTT
CASRTLTRTDTQYF
>15|TRBV5-1|TRBD1|TRBJ2-3|many
TGCGCCAGCAGCTTGGTCGGACAGGTAACAGATACGCAGTATTTT
CASSLVGQVTDTQYF
>16|TRBV27|NA|TRBJ2-2|NA
TGTGCCAGCAGTTTCCCCTCGACCGGATACCCCGGGGAGCTGTTTTTT
CASSFPSTGYPGELFF
>14|TRBV30|NA|TRBJ2-2|NA
TGTGCCTGGAGTCATACCTCGAGCACCGGGGAGCTGTTTTTT
CAWSHTSSTGELFF
>14|TRBV25-1|TRBD1|TRBJ2-7|NA
TGTGCCAGCAGCAACAGGGGGCGCTTCGACGAGCAGTACTTC
CASSNRGRFDEQYF
>14|TRBV5-1|NA|TRBJ2-7|NA
TGCGCCAGCAGCTTTGACGGGAAATCCTACGAGCAGTACTTC
CASSFDGKSYEQYF
>15|TRBV9|TRBD2|TRBJ2-3|NA
TGTGCCAGCAGCCCGAGCGGGGTTGACACAGATACGCAGTATTTT
CASSPSGVDTDTQYF
>10|TRBV9|NA|TRBJ1-2|NA
TGTGCCAGCAGCTCGATAGGCTACACCTTC
CASSSIGYTF
>17|TRBV4-1|TRBD2|TRBJ2-3|once
TGCGCCAGCAGCCAAGTTGGGGGGGGTACCTCCACAGATACGCAGTATTTT
CASSQVGGGTSTDTQYF
>13|TRBV7-7|NA|TRBJ2-1|NA
TGTGCTAGCAGCGCCCCTCCGAGCAATGAGCAGTTCTTC
CASSAPPSNEQFF
>14|TRBV6-5|NA|TRBJ2-7|NA
TGTGCCAGCAGTTACTTGGATGAACTTTACGAGCAGTACTTC
CASSYLDELYEQYF
>11|TRBV25-1|NA|TRBJ1-5|NA
TGTGCCAGCACTATAAATCAGCCCCAGCATTTT
CASTINQPQHF
>14|TRBV5-6|NA|TRBJ1-2|few
TGTGCCAGCAGCGAACAGGGATTTAACTATGGCTACACCTTC
CASSEQGFNYGYTF
>14|TRBV13|NA|TRBJ2-7|few
TGTGCCAGCAGCTCACGACTCGAAGGCTACGAGCAGTACTTC
CASSSRLEGYEQYF
>16|TRBV4-3|TRBD2|TRBJ2-3|many
TGCGCCAGCAGCCAAGAGGTGGCTAGCGGGGCAGATACGCAGTATTTT
CASSQEVASGADTQYF
>14|TRBV30|TRBD1|TRBJ2-3|NA
TGTGCCTGGGAGGGGACAGGGGGCCCAGATACGCAGTATTTT
CAWEGTGGPDTQYF
>15|TRBV27|TRBD2|TRBJ2-1|few
TGTGCCAGCAGTTCGGGCGGGGGTTACTACAATGAGCAGTTCTTC
CASSSGGGYYNEQFF
>14|TRBV27|NA|TRBJ1-5|NA
TGTGCCAGCAGTTTAAGATATGGGGATCAGCCCCAGCATTTT
CASSLRYGDQPQHF
>15|TRBV29-1|TRBD2|TRBJ2-1|NA
TGCAGCGTTGCCAAGACTAGCGGGGGGCGGGATGAGCAGTTCTTC
CSVAKTSGGRDEQFF
>13|TRBV13|NA|TRBJ2-7|NA
TGTGCCAGCAGCTTAGTTACACCCTACGAGCAGTACTTC
CASSLVTPYEQYF
>13|TRBV9|TRBD1|TRBJ1-2|NA
TGTGCCAGCAGCGTAGACAGGGGTGGCGGCTACACCTTC
CASSVDRGGGYTF